This T cell receptor beta chain was sequenced in a study of blood T cell repertoires in COVID-19. The CDR3 contains 15 residues. With 6 bases removed from V and 3 bases from J, the gap between germline ends came to 17 bases. From germline, CDR1 is SNHLY and CDR2 FYNNEI. Assay: immunoSEQ multiplex PCR; the TCRdb copy retains only in-frame clones and omits some. In the table there are roughly 150,000 clones, around 80% of which are singletons. This clone has a single count. The specimen was PBMCs or T cells enriched from blood (not recorded which). This receptor was taken from a woman in her 70s in a cohort exposed to, infected with or recovered from COVID-19 (not recorded which). This chain joins TRBV2 and TRBJ2-5; D is possibly TRBD2 (6 bases). The CDR3: CASRPMVGGKETQYF. In DNA, the CDR3 is TGTGCCAGCAGGCCTATGGTGGGAGGTAAAGAGACCCAGTACTTC.